A selection of T cell receptor beta chains follows, all from one sample in a study of PD-1 blockade in mismatch repair-deficient tumors. Libraries were prepared by immunoSEQ multiplex PCR; TCRdb keeps only in-frame clonotypes and omits some of them. This sample has about 39,000 clones, with 75% to 90% found just once. The material sequenced was PBMCs, taken roughly nine months after starting pembrolizumab. Receptors originate from an adult with mismatch repair-deficient cancer. Each CDR3 is given with its conserved first and last residue. D genes are given only for firm matches. Size tells how often a clone was seen (once, few, many) or the class of an expanded clone, and some rows leave it out.

D gene	V gene	J gene	clone size	CDR3 DNA	CDR3 protein
-	TRBV7-8	TRBJ1-1	-	TGTGCCAGCAGCATTAGCAGGGGAGAGGACACTGAAGCTTTCTTT	CASSISRGEDTEAFF
-	TRBV10-2	TRBJ1-4	-	TGCGCCAGAAGGCAGGGTACCACTAATGAAAAACTGTTTTTT	CARRQGTTNEKLFF
-	TRBV7-6	TRBJ2-1	once	TGTGCCAGCAGCTTTGTGGCGGGAAGCTCCGGGGAGCAGTTCTTC	CASSFVAGSSGEQFF
-	TRBV28	TRBJ2-7	few	TGCCGTCCGGGGGAGTCGGGGGAGCAGTACTTC	CRPGESGEQYF
-	TRBV7-3	TRBJ2-1	-	TGTGCCAGCAGCTTAGATGTCAGGGGGGATGAGCAGTTCTTC	CASSLDVRGDEQFF
TRBD2	TRBV28	TRBJ2-1	-	TGTGCCAGCAGTTTAAGTCAGCGGGAGTCAGCAGTCCATGAGCAGTTCTTC	CASSLSQRESAVHEQFF
TRBD1	TRBV15	TRBJ2-1	-	TGTGCCATCGGGACAGGGGACAATGAGCAGTTCTTC	CAIGTGDNEQFF
-	TRBV28	TRBJ2-5	-	TGTGCCAGCAGTTCAACTAGCTTTCTGGGAGAGACCCAGTACTTC	CASSSTSFLGETQYF
-	TRBV7-9	TRBJ1-4	-	TGTGCCAGCAGCTCCCTCAGCGAAAAACCGTTTTTT	CASSSLSEKPFF
TRBD2	TRBV5-1	TRBJ2-5	-	TGCGCCAGCAGCTTGGGGGCTAGCGGCCAAGAGACCCAGTACTTC	CASSLGASGQETQYF
TRBD2	TRBV7-2	TRBJ2-7	few	TGTGCCAGCAGCATTAGCGGGGCCCCCTACGAGCAGTACTTC	CASSISGAPYEQYF
-	TRBV14	TRBJ2-7	-	TGTGCCAGCAGCCAAGTCCCGGGAAGCGAGCAGTACTTC	CASSQVPGSEQYF
TRBD2	TRBV5-1	TRBJ2-3	-	TGCGCCAGCACCGTCTTACCCGGACTAGCTTTAGCTGATACGCAGTATTTT	CASTVLPGLALADTQYF
-	TRBV10-3	TRBJ2-1	-	TGTGCCATCAGTGAATCTCCCGGGGAAGGGTACAATGAGCAGTTCTTC	CAISESPGEGYNEQFF
-	TRBV5-1	TRBJ1-3	-	TGCGCCAGCAGCGGGGGGAACGGGGACACCATATATTTT	CASSGGNGDTIYF
TRBD1	TRBV9	TRBJ1-2	-	TGTGCCAGCAGCCGAGGGGGCTCCTATGGCTACACCTTC	CASSRGGSYGYTF
-	TRBV29-1	TRBJ2-3	-	TGCAGCACGACTAGCACAGATACGCAGTATTTT	CSTTSTDTQYF